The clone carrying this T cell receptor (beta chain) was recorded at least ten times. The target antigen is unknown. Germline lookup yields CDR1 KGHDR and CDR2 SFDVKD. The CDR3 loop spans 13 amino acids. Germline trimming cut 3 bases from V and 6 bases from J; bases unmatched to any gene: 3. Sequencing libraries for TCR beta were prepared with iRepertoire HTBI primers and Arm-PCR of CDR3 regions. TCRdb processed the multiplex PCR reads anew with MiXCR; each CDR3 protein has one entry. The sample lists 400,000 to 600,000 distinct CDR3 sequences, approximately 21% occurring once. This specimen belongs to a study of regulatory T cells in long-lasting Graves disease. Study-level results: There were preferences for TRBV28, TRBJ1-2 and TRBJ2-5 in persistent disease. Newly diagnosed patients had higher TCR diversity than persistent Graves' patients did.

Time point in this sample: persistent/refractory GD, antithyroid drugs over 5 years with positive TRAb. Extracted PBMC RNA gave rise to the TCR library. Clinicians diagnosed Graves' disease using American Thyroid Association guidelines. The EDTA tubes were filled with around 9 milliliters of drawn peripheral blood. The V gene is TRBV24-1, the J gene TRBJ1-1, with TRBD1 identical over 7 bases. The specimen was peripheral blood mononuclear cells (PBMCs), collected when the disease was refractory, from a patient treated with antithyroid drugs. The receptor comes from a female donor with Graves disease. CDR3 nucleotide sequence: TGTGCCACCAGTGATCCGACAGGGTCTGAAGCTTTCTTT. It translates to CATSDPTGSEAFF.